The rows below give T cell receptor beta chains drawn from one sample of a study of monozygotic twins with inflammatory bowel disease. For each CDR3 protein, TCRdb gives one entry from its re-call of the 5' RACE reads, without DNA. The table for this sample gives about 210,000 distinct CDR3 sequences. The sample taken for sequencing was blood. These receptors all come from a human donor with ulcerative colitis or Crohn's disease, or a healthy co-twin of an affected twin (not recorded which). The CDR3 runs from the conserved cysteine through the conserved F or W.

TRBJ2-1 TRBV20-1 CSARLAGINEQFF
TRBJ1-1 TRBV4-1 CASSPLGRVAEAFF
TRBJ1-5 TRBV4-2 CASSQDSDGHQPQHF
TRBJ2-5 TRBV7-3 CASSFNSGSGETQYF
TRBJ1-1 TRBV19 CASRGGPENTEAFF
TRBJ1-1 TRBV12-3/TRBV12-4 CASNSGLVGNTEAFF
TRBJ2-1 TRBV29-1 CSVDPLSGTAYNEQFF
TRBJ2-3 TRBV4-2 CASSQTPFGGTLTDTQYF
TRBJ2-1 TRBV5-1 CASSYLGDRQGNEQFF
TRBJ1-3 TRBV7-9 CASSSNRDRYSGNTIYF
TRBJ2-1 TRBV18 CASSLDRRYNEQFF
TRBJ1-4 TRBV20-1 CSARDTSTNEKLFF